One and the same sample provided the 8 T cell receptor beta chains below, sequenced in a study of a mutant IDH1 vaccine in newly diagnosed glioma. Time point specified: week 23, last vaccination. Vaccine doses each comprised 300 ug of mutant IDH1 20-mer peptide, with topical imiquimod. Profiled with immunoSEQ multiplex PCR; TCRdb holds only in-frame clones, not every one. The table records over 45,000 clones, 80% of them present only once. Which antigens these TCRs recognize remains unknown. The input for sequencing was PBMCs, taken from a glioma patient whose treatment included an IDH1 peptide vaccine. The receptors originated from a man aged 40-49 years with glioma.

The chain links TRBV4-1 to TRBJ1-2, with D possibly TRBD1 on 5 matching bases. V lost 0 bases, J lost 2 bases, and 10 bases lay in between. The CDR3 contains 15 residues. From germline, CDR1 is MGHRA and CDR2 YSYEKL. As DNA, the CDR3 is TGCGCCAGCAGCCAAGATGGGGGACTGAACTATGGCTACACCTTC. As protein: CASSQDGGLNYGYTF.

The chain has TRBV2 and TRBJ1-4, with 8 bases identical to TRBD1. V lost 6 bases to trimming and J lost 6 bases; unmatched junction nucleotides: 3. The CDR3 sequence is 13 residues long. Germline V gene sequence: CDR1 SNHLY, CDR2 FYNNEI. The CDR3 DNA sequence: TGTGCCAGCAGCGACAGGGGTTATGAAAAACTGTTTTTT. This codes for CASSDRGYEKLFF.

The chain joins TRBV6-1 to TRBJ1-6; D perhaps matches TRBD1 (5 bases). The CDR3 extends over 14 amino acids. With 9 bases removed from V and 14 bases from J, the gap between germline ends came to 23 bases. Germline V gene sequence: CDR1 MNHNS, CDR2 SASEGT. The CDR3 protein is CASSQAGWDEALHF. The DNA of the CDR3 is TGTGCCAGTTCCCAGGCAGGGTGGGACGAGGCCCTCCACTTT.

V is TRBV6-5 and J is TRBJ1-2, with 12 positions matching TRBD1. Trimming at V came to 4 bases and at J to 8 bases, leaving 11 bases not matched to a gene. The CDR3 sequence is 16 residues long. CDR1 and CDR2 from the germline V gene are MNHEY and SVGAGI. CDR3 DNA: TGTGCCAGCAGTTTCGACCTGGGACAGGGGGCGGAAGGCTACACCTTC. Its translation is CASSFDLGQGAEGYTF.

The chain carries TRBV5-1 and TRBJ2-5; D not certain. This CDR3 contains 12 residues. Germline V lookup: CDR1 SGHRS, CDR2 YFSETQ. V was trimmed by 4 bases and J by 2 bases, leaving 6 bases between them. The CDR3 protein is CASSGWQETQYF. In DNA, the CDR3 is TGCGCCAGCAGCGGGTGGCAAGAGACCCAGTACTTC.

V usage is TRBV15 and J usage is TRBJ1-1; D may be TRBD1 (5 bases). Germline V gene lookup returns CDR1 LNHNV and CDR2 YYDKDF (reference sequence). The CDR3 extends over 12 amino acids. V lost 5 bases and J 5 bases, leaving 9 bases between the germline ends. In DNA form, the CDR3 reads TGTGCCACCAGCGCAGGGCGAACTGAAGCTTTCTTT. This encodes CATSAGRTEAFF.

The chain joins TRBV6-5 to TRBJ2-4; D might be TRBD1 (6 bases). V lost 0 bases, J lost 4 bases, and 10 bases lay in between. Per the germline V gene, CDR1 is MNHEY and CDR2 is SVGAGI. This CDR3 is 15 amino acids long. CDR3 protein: CASSYSTQGKNIQYF. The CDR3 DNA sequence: TGTGCCAGCAGTTACTCGACACAGGGAAAAAACATTCAGTACTTC.

The chain's CDR3 is CASSYGTGRYEQYF. In DNA, the CDR3 is TGTGCCAGCAGCTACGGGACAGGTCGCTACGAGCAGTACTTC. The V and J genes are TRBV7-8 and TRBJ2-7; 8 bases are shared with TRBD1. J gave up 3 bases and V 4 bases, and 5 bases lay outside the gene matches. CDR1 is SGHVS and CDR2 is FQNEAQ in the germline V gene. CDR3 length: 14 residues.